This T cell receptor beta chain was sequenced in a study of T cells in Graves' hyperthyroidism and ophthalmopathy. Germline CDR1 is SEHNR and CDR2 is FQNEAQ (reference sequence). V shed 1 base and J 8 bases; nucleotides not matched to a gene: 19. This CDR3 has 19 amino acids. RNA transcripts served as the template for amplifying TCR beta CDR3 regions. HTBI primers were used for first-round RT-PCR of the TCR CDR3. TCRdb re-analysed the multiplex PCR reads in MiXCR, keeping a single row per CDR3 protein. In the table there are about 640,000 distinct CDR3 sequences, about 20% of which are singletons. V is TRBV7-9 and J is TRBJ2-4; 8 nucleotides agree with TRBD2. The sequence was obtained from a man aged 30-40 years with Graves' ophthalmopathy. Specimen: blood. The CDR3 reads CASSLDGRAGVQQWYIQYF. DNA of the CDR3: TGTGCCAGCAGCTTAGACGGGAGGGCCGGGGTTCAACAGTGGTACATTCAGTACTTC.